The 3 T cell receptor beta chains listed next were all sequenced from one sample in a study of cytomegalovirus exposure and HLA in healthy donors. PCR amplification relied on 60 Vbeta primers (plus 13 Jbeta primers). Generated by immunoSEQ multiplex PCR, the TCRdb table keeps only in-frame clones and is missing some. The table shows roughly 200,000 clones, with about 86% occurring only once. The sequenced sample consisted of PBMCs. The receptors come from a woman between 25 and 40 years old in good health and CMV-seronegative.

The rearrangement uses TRBV5-4 and TRBJ2-2; D may be TRBD2 (6 bases). CDR1 is SGHNT, CDR2 YYREEE, per germline (reference sequence). CDR3 size: 13 residues. With 4 bases removed from V and 7 bases from J, the gap between germline ends came to 11 bases. The CDR3, as DNA: TGTGCCAGCAGCCTGCGGGACGGCGGGGAGCTGTTTTTT. Protein product: CASSLRDGGELFF.

The gene calls are TRBV2 and TRBJ1-6; 7 bases agree with TRBD1. The CDR3 has 13 amino acids. V trimming: 6 bases; J trimming: 14 bases; junction bases outside the gene matches: 10. Germline CDR1 SNHLY, CDR2 FYNNEI. The CDR3 is CASRRQGGLALHF. The DNA of the CDR3 is TGTGCCAGCAGGAGACAGGGTGGCTTAGCCCTCCACTTT.

The chain combines TRBV5-6 with TRBJ1-1; weak D call: TRBD1 (6 bases). Trimming took off 4 bases at V and 1 base at J, with 17 bases between the two ends. This CDR3 comprises 16 residues. Germline V CDR1 and CDR2: SGHDT, YYEEEE. CDR3 loop: CASSLEWTDSNTEAFF. As DNA, the CDR3 is TGTGCCAGCAGCCTGGAATGGACAGACTCGAACACTGAAGCTTTCTTT.